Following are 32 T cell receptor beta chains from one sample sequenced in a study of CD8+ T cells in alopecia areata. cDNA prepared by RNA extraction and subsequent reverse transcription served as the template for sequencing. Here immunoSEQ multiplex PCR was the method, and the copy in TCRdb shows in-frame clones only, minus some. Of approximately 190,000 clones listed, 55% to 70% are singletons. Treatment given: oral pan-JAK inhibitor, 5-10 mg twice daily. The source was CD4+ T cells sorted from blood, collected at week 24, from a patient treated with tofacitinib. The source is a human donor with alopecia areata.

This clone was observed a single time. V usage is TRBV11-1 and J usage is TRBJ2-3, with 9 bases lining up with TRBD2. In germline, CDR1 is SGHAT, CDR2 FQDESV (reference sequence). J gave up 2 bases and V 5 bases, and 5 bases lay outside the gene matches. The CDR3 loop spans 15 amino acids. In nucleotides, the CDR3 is TGTGCCAGCAGCCAACGACTAGCGGTCACAGATACGCAGTATTTT. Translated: CASSQRLAVTDTQYF.

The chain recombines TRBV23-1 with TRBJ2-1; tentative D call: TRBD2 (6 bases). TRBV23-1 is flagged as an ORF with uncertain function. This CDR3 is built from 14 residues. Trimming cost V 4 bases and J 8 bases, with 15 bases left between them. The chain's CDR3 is CASSLVLASHEQFF. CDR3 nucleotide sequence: TGCGCCAGCAGTCTGGTCCTAGCGAGCCATGAGCAGTTCTTC.

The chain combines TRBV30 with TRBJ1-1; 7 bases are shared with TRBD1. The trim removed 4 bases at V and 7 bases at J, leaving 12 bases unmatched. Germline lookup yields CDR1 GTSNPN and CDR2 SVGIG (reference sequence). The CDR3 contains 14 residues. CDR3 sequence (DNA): TGTGCCTGGATCCGAAAGGGGACAGCCTATGAAGCTTTCTTT. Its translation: CAWIRKGTAYEAFF. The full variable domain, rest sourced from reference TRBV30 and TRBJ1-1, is SQTIHQWPATLVQPVGSPLSLECTVEGTSNPNLYWYRQAAGRGLQLLFYSVGIGQISSEVPQNLSASRPQDRQFILSSKKLLLSDSGFYLCAWIRKGTAYEAFFGQGTRLTVV.

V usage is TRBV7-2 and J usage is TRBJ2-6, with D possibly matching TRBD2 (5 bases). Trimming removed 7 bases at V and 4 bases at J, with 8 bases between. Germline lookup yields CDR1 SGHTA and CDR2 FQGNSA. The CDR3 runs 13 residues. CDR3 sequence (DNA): TGTGCCAGCACCGGGGTAGGGGCCAACGTCCTGACTTTC. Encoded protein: CASTGVGANVLTF.

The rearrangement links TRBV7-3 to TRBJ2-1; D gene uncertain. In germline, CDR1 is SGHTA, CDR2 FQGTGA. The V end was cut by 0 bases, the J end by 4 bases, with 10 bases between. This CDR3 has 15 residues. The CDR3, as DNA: TGTGCCAGCAGCTTAACGTACACCGGTTACAATGAGCAGTTCTTC. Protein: CASSLTYTGYNEQFF.

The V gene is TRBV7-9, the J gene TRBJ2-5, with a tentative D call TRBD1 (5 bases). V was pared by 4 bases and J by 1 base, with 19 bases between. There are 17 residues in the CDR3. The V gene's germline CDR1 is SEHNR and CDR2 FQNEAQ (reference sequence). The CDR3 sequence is CASSSTGRAWVQETQYF. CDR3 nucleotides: TGTGCCAGCAGCTCTACCGGCAGGGCGTGGGTCCAAGAGACCCAGTACTTC.

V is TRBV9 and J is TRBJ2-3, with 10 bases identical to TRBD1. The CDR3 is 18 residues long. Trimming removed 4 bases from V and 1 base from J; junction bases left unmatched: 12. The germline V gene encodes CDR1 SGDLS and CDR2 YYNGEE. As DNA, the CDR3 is TGTGCCAGCAGCCTCCGGGACAGGGGTGGATTTGGCACAGATACGCAGTATTTT. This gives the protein CASSLRDRGGFGTDTQYF.

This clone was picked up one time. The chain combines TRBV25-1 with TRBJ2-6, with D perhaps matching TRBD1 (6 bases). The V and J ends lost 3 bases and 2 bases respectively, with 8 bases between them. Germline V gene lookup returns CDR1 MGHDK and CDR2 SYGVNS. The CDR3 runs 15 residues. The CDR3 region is CASSDPGAGANVLTF. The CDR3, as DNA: TGTGCCAGCAGTGACCCAGGGGCTGGGGCCAACGTCCTGACTTTC.

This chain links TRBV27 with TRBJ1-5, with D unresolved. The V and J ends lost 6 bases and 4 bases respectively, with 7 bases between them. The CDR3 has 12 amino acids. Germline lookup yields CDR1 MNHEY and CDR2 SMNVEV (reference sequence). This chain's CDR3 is CASSSYNQPQHF. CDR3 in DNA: TGTGCCAGCAGCTCATATAATCAGCCCCAGCATTTT.

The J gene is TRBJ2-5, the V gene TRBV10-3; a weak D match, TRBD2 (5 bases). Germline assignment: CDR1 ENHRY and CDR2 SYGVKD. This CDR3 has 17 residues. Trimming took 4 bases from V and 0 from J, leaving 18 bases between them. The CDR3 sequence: CAISGSSKSSHQETQYF. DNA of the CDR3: TGTGCCATCAGTGGGTCTTCCAAATCTAGCCACCAAGAGACCCAGTACTTC.

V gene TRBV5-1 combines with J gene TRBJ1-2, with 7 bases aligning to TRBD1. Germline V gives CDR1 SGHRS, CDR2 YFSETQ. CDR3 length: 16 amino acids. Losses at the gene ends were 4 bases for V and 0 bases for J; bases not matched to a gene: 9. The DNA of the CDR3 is TGCGCCAGCAGCCGTGAGGGGGCGAATCCTAACTATGGCTACACCTTC. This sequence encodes CASSREGANPNYGYTF.

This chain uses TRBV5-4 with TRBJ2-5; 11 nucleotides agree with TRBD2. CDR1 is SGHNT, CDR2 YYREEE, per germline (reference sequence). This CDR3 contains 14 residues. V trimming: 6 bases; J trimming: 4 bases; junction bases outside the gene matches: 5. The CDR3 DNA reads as TGTGCCAGCAAGGTAGCGGGAGGGAGAGAGACCCAGTACTTC. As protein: CASKVAGGRETQYF. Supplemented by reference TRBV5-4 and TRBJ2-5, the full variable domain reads ETGVTQSPTHLIKTRGQQVTLRCSSQSGHNTVSWYQQALGQGPQFIFQYYREEENGRGNFPPRFSGLQFPNYSSELNVNALELDDSALYLCASKVAGGRETQYFGPGTRLLVL.

In DNA, the CDR3 is TGTGCCAGCTTACGACAAGGATATACATCGGGACTAGCTCAAGAGACCCAGTACTTC. Its translation is CASLRQGYTSGLAQETQYF. J is TRBJ2-5 and V is TRBV18; 9 bases agree with TRBD2. V was pared by 7 bases and J by 2 bases, with 20 bases of the junction left unmatched. CDR3 length equals 19 residues. CDR1 is KGHSH and CDR2 is LQKENI in the germline V gene.

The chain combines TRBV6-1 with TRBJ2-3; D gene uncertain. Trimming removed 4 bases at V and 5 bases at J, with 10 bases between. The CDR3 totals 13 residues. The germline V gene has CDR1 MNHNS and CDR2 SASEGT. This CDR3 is CASSGSRVDTQYF. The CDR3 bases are TGTGCCAGCAGTGGATCCCGGGTAGATACGCAGTATTTT.

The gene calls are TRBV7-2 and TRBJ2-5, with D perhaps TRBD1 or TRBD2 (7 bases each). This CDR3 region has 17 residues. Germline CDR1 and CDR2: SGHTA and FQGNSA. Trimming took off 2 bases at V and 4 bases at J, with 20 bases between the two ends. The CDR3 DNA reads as TGTGCCAGCAGCTTACCCACATCCGCAGGGGGGGGAGAGACCCAGTACTTC. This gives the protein CASSLPTSAGGGETQYF.

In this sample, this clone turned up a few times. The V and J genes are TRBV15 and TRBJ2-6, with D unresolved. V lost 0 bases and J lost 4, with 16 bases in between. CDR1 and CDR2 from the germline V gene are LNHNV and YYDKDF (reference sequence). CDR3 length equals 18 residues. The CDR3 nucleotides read TGTGCCACCAGCAGAGATCTCGGGTTCAGAGGAGGGGCCAACGTCCTGACTTTC. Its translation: CATSRDLGFRGGANVLTF.

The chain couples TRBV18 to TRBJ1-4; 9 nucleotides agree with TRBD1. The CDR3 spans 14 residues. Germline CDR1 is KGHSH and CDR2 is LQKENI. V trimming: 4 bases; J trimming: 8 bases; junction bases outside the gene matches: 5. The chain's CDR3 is CASSLGQGKEKLFF. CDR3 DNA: TGTGCCAGCTCACTGGGACAGGGTAAAGAAAAACTGTTTTTT.

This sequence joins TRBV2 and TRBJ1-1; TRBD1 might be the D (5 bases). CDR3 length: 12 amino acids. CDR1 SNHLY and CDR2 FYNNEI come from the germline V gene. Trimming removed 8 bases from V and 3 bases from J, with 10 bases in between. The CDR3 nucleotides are TGTGCCAGCGGGGCGCGGTACACTGAAGCTTTCTTT. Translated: CASGARYTEAFF.

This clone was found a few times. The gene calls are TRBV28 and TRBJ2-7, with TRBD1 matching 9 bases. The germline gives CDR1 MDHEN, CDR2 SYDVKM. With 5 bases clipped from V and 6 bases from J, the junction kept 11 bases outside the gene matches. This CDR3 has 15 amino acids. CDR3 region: CASSPPGQGPFEQYF. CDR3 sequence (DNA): TGTGCCAGCAGTCCTCCGGGACAGGGTCCGTTCGAGCAGTACTTC.

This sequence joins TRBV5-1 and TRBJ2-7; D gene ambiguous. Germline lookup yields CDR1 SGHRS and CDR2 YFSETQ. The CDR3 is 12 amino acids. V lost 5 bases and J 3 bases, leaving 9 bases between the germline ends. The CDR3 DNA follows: TGCGCCAGCAGGGGCTGGGACTACGAGCAGTACTTC. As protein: CASRGWDYEQYF.

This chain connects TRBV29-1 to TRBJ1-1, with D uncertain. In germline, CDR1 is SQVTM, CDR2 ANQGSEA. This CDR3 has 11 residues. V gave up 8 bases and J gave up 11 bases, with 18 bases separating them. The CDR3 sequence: CSTRETRVAFF. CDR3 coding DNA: TGCAGCACACGTGAGACCAGAGTCGCTTTCTTT.

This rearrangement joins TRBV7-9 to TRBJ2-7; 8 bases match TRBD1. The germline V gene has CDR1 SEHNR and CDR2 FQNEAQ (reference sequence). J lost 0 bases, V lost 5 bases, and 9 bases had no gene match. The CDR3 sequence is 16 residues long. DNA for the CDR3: TGTGCCAGCAGCCGGACAGGGAGGCCGAGCTCCTACGAGCAGTACTTC. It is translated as CASSRTGRPSSYEQYF.

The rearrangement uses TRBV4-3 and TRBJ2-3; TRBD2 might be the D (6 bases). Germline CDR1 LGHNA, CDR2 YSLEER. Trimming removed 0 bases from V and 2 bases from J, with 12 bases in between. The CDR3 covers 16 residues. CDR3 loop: CASSQEPGDITDTQYF. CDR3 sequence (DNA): TGCGCCAGCAGCCAAGAGCCGGGAGACATCACAGATACGCAGTATTTT.

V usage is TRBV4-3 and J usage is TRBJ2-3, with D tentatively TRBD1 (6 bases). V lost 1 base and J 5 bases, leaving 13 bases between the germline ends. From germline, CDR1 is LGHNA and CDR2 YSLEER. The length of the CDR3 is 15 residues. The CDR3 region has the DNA TGCGCCAGCAGCCAAGGGTACAGGGAAGGAGATACGCAGTATTTT. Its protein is CASSQGYREGDTQYF.

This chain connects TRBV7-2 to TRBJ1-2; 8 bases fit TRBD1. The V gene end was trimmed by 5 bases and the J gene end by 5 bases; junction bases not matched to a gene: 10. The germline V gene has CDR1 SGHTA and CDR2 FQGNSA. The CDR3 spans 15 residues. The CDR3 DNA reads TGTGCCAGCAGCCGGCCGCAGGGGGCGCGGTATGGCTACACCTTC. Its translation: CASSRPQGARYGYTF.

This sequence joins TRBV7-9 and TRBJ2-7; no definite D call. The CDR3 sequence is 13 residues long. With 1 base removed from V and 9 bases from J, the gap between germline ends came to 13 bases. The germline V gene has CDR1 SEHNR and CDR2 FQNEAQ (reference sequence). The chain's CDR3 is CASSLDRAPTQYF. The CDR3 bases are TGTGCCAGCAGCTTAGATCGGGCCCCCACGCAGTACTTC. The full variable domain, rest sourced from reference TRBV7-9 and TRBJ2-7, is DTGVSQNPRHKITKRGQNVTFRCDPISEHNRLYWYRQTLGQGPEFLTYFQNEAQLEKSRLLSDRFSAERPKGSFSTLEIQRTEQGDSAMYLCASSLDRAPTQYFGPGTRLTVT.

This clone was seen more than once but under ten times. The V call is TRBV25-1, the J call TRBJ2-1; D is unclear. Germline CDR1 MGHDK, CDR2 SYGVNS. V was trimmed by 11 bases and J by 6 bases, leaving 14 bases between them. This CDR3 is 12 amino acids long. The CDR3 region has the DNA TGTGCCTCCTCTAGAGGCCGCAATGAGCAGTTCTTC. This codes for CASSRGRNEQFF.

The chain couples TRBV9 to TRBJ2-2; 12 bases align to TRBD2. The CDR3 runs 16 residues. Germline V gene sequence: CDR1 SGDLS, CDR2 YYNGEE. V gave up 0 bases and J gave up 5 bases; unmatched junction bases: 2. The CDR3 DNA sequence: TGTGCCAGCAGCGTAGATACTAGCGGGGGGACCGGGGAGCTGTTTTTT. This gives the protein CASSVDTSGGTGELFF.

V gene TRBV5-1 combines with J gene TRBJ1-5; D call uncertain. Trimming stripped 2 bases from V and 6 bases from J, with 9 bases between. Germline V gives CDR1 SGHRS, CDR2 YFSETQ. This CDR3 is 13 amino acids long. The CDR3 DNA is TGCGCCAGCAGCTTTGGGTTGGGTCAGCCCCAGCATTTT. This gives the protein CASSFGLGQPQHF.

The CDR3 is CSVEEDYEDTQYF. In DNA form, the CDR3 reads TGCAGCGTTGAAGAGGACTACGAGGATACGCAGTATTTT. V usage is TRBV29-1 and J usage is TRBJ2-3; D may be TRBD2 (6 bases). Looked up from germline, CDR1 is SQVTM and CDR2 is ANQGSEA. This CDR3 contains 13 residues. V was pared by 0 bases and J by 6 bases, with 10 bases between.

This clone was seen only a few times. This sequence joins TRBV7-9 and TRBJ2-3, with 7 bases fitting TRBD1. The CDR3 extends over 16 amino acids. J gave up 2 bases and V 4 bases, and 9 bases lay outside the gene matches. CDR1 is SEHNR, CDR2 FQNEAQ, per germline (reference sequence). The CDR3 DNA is TGTGCCAGCAGCTCAGAACAGGGGTTCCACACAGATACGCAGTATTTT. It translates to CASSSEQGFHTDTQYF.

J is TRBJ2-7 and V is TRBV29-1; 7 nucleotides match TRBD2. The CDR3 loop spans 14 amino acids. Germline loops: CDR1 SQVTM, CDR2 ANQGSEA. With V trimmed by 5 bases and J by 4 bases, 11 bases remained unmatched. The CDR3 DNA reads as TGCAGCGTTTCATACGGGAGGAAGGGGTACGAGCAGTACTTC. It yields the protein CSVSYGRKGYEQYF.